This T cell receptor (beta chain) emerged from a study of blood T cell repertoires in COVID-19. CDR1 MDHEN and CDR2 SYDVKM come from the germline V gene. CDR3 size: 13 residues. V dropped 4 bases and J dropped 5 bases, with 9 bases sitting between them. Measured with immunoSEQ multiplex PCR; TCRdb has only the in-frame clones, and not every one. The sample carries 250,000 to 300,000 clones, less than 90% recorded once. What was sequenced was peripheral blood. The receptor was derived from a man in his 60s who had recovered from COVID-19. The chain couples TRBV28 to TRBJ1-5; maybe TRBD1 (5 bases). The CDR3 nucleotides read TGTGCCAGCAGTTCAGGGCGGCATCAGCCCCAGCATTTT. This codes for CASSSGRHQPQHF.